A selection of T cell receptor beta chains follows, all from one sample in a study of long-term antiretroviral therapy in people with HIV. The assay was immunoSEQ multiplex PCR, and TCRdb's table has in-frame clones only and misses some. The sample contains about 39,000 clones, approximately 87% of which appear only once. The sequenced sample was unsorted PBMCs, obtained 1.2 years after starting antiretroviral therapy. The receptor source for this set is a woman aged 50 to 60 with HIV. Both conserved end residues are part of each CDR3. The D gene is left open where the match is weak. Rows give clone size only sometimes, using once, few, many, or a class for an expanded clone.

abundance: NA
d_gene: NA
v_gene: TRBV5-5
j_gene: TRBJ2-7
CDR3aa: CASSLSRGIARYEQYF
CDR3nt: TGTGCCAGCAGCTTGAGTCGGGGGATCGCCCGGTACGAGCAGTACTTC

abundance: NA
d_gene: NA
v_gene: TRBV7-9
j_gene: TRBJ2-1
CDR3aa: CASSSPRRSTFFTNEQFF
CDR3nt: TGTGCCAGCAGCTCCCCGCGTCGGAGCACGTTCTTTACCAATGAGCAGTTCTTC

abundance: NA
d_gene: TRBD1
v_gene: TRBV4-2
j_gene: TRBJ1-6
CDR3aa: CASSRNPGQGLSSPLHF
CDR3nt: TGTGCCAGCAGCCGCAACCCGGGACAGGGGTTAAGTTCACCCCTCCACTTT

abundance: NA
d_gene: TRBD2
v_gene: TRBV5-1
j_gene: TRBJ2-3
CDR3aa: CASSSGTSGVTDTQYF
CDR3nt: TGCGCCAGCAGCTCTGGGACTAGCGGGGTAACAGATACGCAGTATTTT

abundance: NA
d_gene: NA
v_gene: TRBV27
j_gene: TRBJ1-6
CDR3aa: CASSFSRDALSSPLHF
CDR3nt: TGTGCCAGCAGTTTTAGCAGGGACGCGTTGAGTTCACCCCTCCACTTT

abundance: once
d_gene: NA
v_gene: TRBV11-2
j_gene: TRBJ1-1
CDR3aa: CASSPVKPGTRNTEAFF
CDR3nt: TGTGCCAGCAGCCCAGTCAAACCCGGGACACGGAACACTGAAGCTTTCTTT

abundance: NA
d_gene: NA
v_gene: TRBV6-5
j_gene: TRBJ1-1
CDR3aa: CASSYFMNTEAFF
CDR3nt: TGTGCCAGCAGTTATTTTATGAACACTGAAGCTTTCTTT

abundance: NA
d_gene: TRBD1
v_gene: TRBV19
j_gene: TRBJ2-6
CDR3aa: CASSRQGAGGANVLTF
CDR3nt: TGTGCCAGTAGTAGACAGGGGGCTGGAGGGGCCAACGTCCTGACTTTC

abundance: NA
d_gene: TRBD2
v_gene: TRBV4-2
j_gene: TRBJ2-3
CDR3aa: CATLGGGTDTQYF
CDR3nt: TGTGCCACCCTGGGGGGGGGCACAGATACGCAGTATTTT

abundance: few
d_gene: NA
v_gene: TRBV27
j_gene: TRBJ1-5
CDR3aa: CASSSGLNQPQHF
CDR3nt: TGTGCCAGCAGTTCAGGGCTCAATCAGCCCCAGCATTTT

abundance: NA
d_gene: NA
v_gene: TRBV5-1
j_gene: TRBJ2-2
CDR3aa: CASSLEAGSNTGELFF
CDR3nt: TGCGCCAGCAGCTTGGAGGCGGGGTCGAACACCGGGGAGCTGTTTTTT

abundance: NA
d_gene: NA
v_gene: TRBV5-6
j_gene: TRBJ2-1
CDR3aa: CASSLNNEQFF
CDR3nt: TGTGCCAGCAGCTTGAACAATGAGCAGTTCTTC

abundance: NA
d_gene: TRBD2
v_gene: TRBV5-4
j_gene: TRBJ2-3
CDR3aa: CASSYLTGTSRSTDTQYF
CDR3nt: TGTGCCAGCAGCTACCTTACCGGGACTAGTCGGAGCACAGATACGCAGTATTTT

abundance: NA
d_gene: NA
v_gene: TRBV9
j_gene: TRBJ1-2
CDR3aa: CASREQGSYTF
CDR3nt: TGTGCCAGCAGGGAACAGGGAAGCTACACCTTC

abundance: NA
d_gene: NA
v_gene: TRBV9
j_gene: TRBJ1-1
CDR3aa: CASSAPKGRPDTEAFF
CDR3nt: TGTGCCAGCAGCGCGCCCAAAGGGCGGCCGGACACTGAAGCTTTCTTT

abundance: NA
d_gene: NA
v_gene: TRBV29-1
j_gene: TRBJ1-2
CDR3aa: CSVDGQTLYGYTF
CDR3nt: TGCAGCGTTGACGGACAAACCCTCTATGGCTACACCTTC

abundance: once
d_gene: NA
v_gene: TRBV7-2
j_gene: TRBJ2-1
CDR3aa: CASSGGLIAINEQFF
CDR3nt: TGTGCCAGCAGCGGGGGACTGATTGCCATCAATGAGCAGTTCTTC

abundance: NA
d_gene: NA
v_gene: TRBV29-1
j_gene: TRBJ2-3
CDR3aa: CSVERAESTDTQYF
CDR3nt: TGCAGCGTTGAACGAGCGGAGAGCACAGATACGCAGTATTTT

abundance: NA
d_gene: TRBD1
v_gene: TRBV29-1
j_gene: TRBJ2-3
CDR3aa: CSSFGQGTTDTQYF
CDR3nt: TGCAGCTCTTTTGGACAGGGGACCACAGATACGCAGTATTTT

abundance: NA
d_gene: NA
v_gene: TRBV6-1
j_gene: TRBJ1-3
CDR3aa: CASSEPHSGNTIYF
CDR3nt: TGTGCCAGCAGTGAACCGCATTCTGGAAACACCATATATTTT

abundance: once
d_gene: NA
v_gene: TRBV20-1
j_gene: TRBJ2-2
CDR3aa: CSAIDTGELFF
CDR3nt: TGCAGTGCTATCGACACCGGGGAGCTGTTTTTT

abundance: NA
d_gene: NA
v_gene: TRBV30
j_gene: TRBJ1-1
CDR3aa: CAWSVRAEAFF
CDR3nt: TGTGCCTGGAGTGTACGGGCCGAAGCTTTCTTT